The 3 T cell receptor beta chains presented below share a single source sample, sequenced in a study of OX40 agonist ivuxolimab in advanced cancers. Sequencing used immunoSEQ multiplex PCR; TCRdb keeps in-frame clones, though not all of them. The sample has about 100,000 clones, approximately 90% seen once. This specimen consisted of CD4+ or CD8+ T cells sorted from blood, obtained in a trial of the OX40 agonist ivuxolimab. The source is an adult with an advanced solid tumor such as melanoma, head and neck, liver or kidney cancer.

This chain joins TRBV7-2 and TRBJ1-5; TRBD1 matches 8 bases. Germline assignment: CDR1 SGHTA and CDR2 FQGNSA. This CDR3 is 14 amino acids long. After removal of 5 bases from V and 6 bases from J, the junction contained 6 bases not matched to a gene. CDR3 DNA sequence: TGTGCCAGCAGCCCAGGACAGGGTGGTCAGCCCCAGCATTTT. Translated, it gives CASSPGQGGQPQHF.

The chain links TRBV9 to TRBJ2-3; D gene ambiguous. Trimming removed 4 bases at V and 0 bases at J, with 3 bases between. Germline CDR1 SGDLS, CDR2 YYNGEE. The CDR3 has 12 amino acids. In DNA form, the CDR3 reads TGTGCCAGCAGCCGAAGCACAGATACGCAGTATTTT. Translation: CASSRSTDTQYF.

The rearrangement links TRBV6-1 to TRBJ2-1, with D unresolved. The CDR3 consists of 16 residues. Trimming pared 4 bases from V and 0 bases from J, leaving 13 bases between. Per the germline V gene, CDR1 is MNHNS and CDR2 is SASEGT. CDR3 sequence reads: CASSGLSPLSYNEQFF. The CDR3 nucleotides read TGTGCCAGCAGTGGGCTATCACCGCTCTCCTACAATGAGCAGTTCTTC.